This T cell receptor beta chain was identified in a study of vaccination and CD4 T cells after COVID-19. Treatment specified: approximately 9-day PBMC culture with coronavirus spike peptide pools or control peptides (ViraFEST assay). This clonotype turned up a few times. The antigen is unknown. The germline V gene encodes CDR1 ENHRY and CDR2 SYGVKD. There are 18 residues in the CDR3. V was clipped by 0 bases and J by 3 bases, with 20 bases between them. The Oncomine TCR Beta short-read assay was applied to DNA of cultured CD4+ T cells. Using its own MiXCR run on the PCR reads, TCRdb lists one record per CDR3 protein. Among about 13,000 distinct CDR3 sequences listed, about 51% were seen once.

What was sequenced was CD4+ T cells from blood, cultured in vitro. This receptor was obtained from a human donor who had recovered from COVID-19. This chain links TRBV10-3 with TRBJ1-1; D is possibly TRBD1 (5 bases). CDR3 sequence: CAISESVRQTHGDTEAFF. The CDR3 DNA follows: TGTGCCATCAGTGAGTCGGTCCGACAGACCCATGGGGACACTGAAGCTTTCTTT.